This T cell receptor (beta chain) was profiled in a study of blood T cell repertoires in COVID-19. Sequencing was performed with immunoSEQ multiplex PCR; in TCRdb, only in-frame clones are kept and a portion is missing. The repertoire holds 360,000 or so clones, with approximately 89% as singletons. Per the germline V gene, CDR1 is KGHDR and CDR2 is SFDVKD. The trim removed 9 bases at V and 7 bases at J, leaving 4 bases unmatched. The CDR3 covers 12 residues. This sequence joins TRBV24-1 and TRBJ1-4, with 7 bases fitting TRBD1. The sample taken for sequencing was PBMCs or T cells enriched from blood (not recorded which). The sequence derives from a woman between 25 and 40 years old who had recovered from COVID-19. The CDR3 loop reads CATADRAEKLFF. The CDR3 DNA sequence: TGTGCCACCGCTGACAGGGCTGAAAAACTGTTTTTT.